These 14 T cell receptor beta chains share one sample of origin, sequenced in a study of cytomegalovirus exposure and HLA in healthy donors. Use of 60 Vbeta and 13 Jbeta primers characterized the PCR. Produced via immunoSEQ multiplex PCR; TCRdb's table is partial and in-frame only. The top ten clones hold 2.1% of a sample with 150,000 to 180,000 clones, around 68% of them seen once. The sample comprised PBMCs. The receptors shown here come from a man between 25 and 39 years old in good health and CMV-seronegative.

This clone was counted only a few times. This sequence joins TRBV6-6 and TRBJ1-5; no definite D call. The CDR3 is 13 amino acids. Germline lookup yields CDR1 MNHNY and CDR2 SVGAGI (reference sequence). V lost 6 bases to trimming and J lost 1 base, with 7 bases between them. CDR3 in amino acids: CASRAWSNQPQHF. The CDR3 nucleotides are TGTGCCAGCAGAGCGTGGAGCAATCAGCCCCAGCATTTT.

The CDR3 DNA sequence: TGTGCCAGTGGGAGGGGTCCCACCCTAGCCAAAAACATTCAGTACTTC. It translates to CASGRGPTLAKNIQYF. J is TRBJ2-4 and V is TRBV19; 7 bases fit TRBD2. The germline CDR1 and CDR2 sequences are LNHDA and SQIVND (reference sequence). The CDR3 covers 16 residues. The J segment lost 0 bases and the V segment lost 8 bases, leaving 10 bases of the junction unmatched.

This clone was detected only a few times. The rearrangement links TRBV6-1 to TRBJ1-5; 8 positions match TRBD1. The CDR3 has 16 amino acids. Looked up from germline, CDR1 is MNHNS and CDR2 is SASEGT. J gave up 7 bases and V 1 base, and 9 bases lay outside the gene matches. Here the CDR3 DNA reads TGTGCCAGCAGTGAAGAATACCCAGGGGGCGTCCAGCCCCAGCATTTT. Its protein is CASSEEYPGGVQPQHF.

The V gene is TRBV19, the J gene TRBJ1-1; D is unresolved. The germline V gene encodes CDR1 LNHDA and CDR2 SQIVND (reference sequence). The ends were cut back, 5 bases at V and 1 base at J, with 8 bases in the middle. This CDR3 is built from 13 residues. Here the CDR3 reads CASSRARNTEAFF. The CDR3 region has the DNA TGTGCCAGTAGTCGTGCGAGGAACACTGAAGCTTTCTTT.

The chain is built from TRBV7-2 and TRBJ1-4; 10 nucleotides line up with TRBD1. After removal of 5 bases from V and 4 bases from J, the junction contained 16 bases not matched to a gene. Germline V gene data show CDR1 as SGHTA and CDR2 as FQGNSA. CDR3 size: 19 residues. The CDR3 region is CASSPPGTGARGLNEKLFF. The CDR3, as DNA: TGTGCCAGCAGCCCTCCCGGGACAGGGGCCAGGGGCCTTAATGAAAAACTGTTTTTT.

This chain joins TRBV5-4 and TRBJ2-5; D is perhaps TRBD1 (7 bases). Germline CDR1 reads SGHNT; CDR2 reads YYREEE (reference sequence). The CDR3 has 14 amino acids. Trimming pared 0 bases from V and 4 bases from J, leaving 10 bases between. The CDR3 reads CASSLEQGGETQYF. The DNA for the CDR3 is TGTGCCAGCAGCTTGGAGCAGGGGGGAGAGACCCAGTACTTC.

The chain recombines TRBV6-1 with TRBJ2-1; D remains ambiguous. The germline gives CDR1 MNHNS, CDR2 SASEGT. This CDR3 comprises 11 residues. The germline V and J ends were trimmed by 6 bases and 6 bases, with 6 bases remaining between them. CDR3 DNA sequence: TGTGCCAGCAGCGTATTCAATGAGCAGTTCTTC. Encoded protein: CASSVFNEQFF.

V gene TRBV10-3 combines with J gene TRBJ2-1; TRBD2 matches 9 bases. The germline V gene has CDR1 ENHRY and CDR2 SYGVKD. The V gene end was trimmed by 10 bases and the J gene end by 1 base; junction bases not matched to a gene: 11. The CDR3 consists of 16 residues. The CDR3 reads CATLGRGGRSYNEQFF. The CDR3 coding sequence is TGTGCCACCCTGGGGCGGGGGGGCCGGTCCTACAATGAGCAGTTCTTC.

This chain uses TRBV2 with TRBJ2-5; D is ambiguous. The CDR3 length is 10 residues. Trimming took 6 bases from V and 5 from J, leaving 4 bases between them. CDR1 SNHLY and CDR2 FYNNEI come from the germline V gene. The CDR3 is CASRRETQYF. The CDR3 bases are TGTGCCAGCAGGCGGGAGACCCAGTACTTC.

V and J are TRBV6-5 and TRBJ2-3; 8 positions agree with TRBD2. The CDR3 is 15 amino acids. Per germline, CDR1 MNHEY and CDR2 SVGAGI. V lost 5 bases to trimming and J lost 1 base; unmatched junction nucleotides: 5. CDR3 coding DNA: TGTGCCAGCAGTGCGTCGCGGGGGGGCACAGATACGCAGTATTTT. Translation gives CASSASRGGTDTQYF.

The chain is built from TRBV12-5 and TRBJ2-5, with D possibly being TRBD1 (6 bases). Germline assignment: CDR1 LGHNT and CDR2 FRNRAP. CDR3 size: 13 residues. Trimming removed 7 bases from V and 2 bases from J, with 11 bases in between. The CDR3 region is CASALGGQETQYF. CDR3 in DNA: TGTGCTAGTGCCCTAGGGGGACAAGAGACCCAGTACTTC.

The J gene is TRBJ2-2, the V gene TRBV6-4, with D perhaps TRBD2 (6 bases). Trimming took off 0 bases at V and 5 bases at J, with 10 bases between the two ends. There are 15 residues in the CDR3. Germline lookup yields CDR1 MRHNA and CDR2 SNTAGT. CDR3 sequence: CASSDSYGGTGELFF. CDR3 DNA sequence: TGTGCCAGCAGTGACTCCTATGGGGGGACCGGGGAGCTGTTTTTT.

The gene calls are TRBV7-2 and TRBJ2-7; 7 nucleotides match TRBD1. This CDR3 has 15 amino acids. Germline trimming cut 5 bases from V and 0 bases from J; bases unmatched to any gene: 7. Germline-derived CDR1 and CDR2 are SGHTA and FQGNSA. CDR3 in amino acids: CASSRTGISSYEQYF. CDR3 nucleotides: TGTGCCAGCAGCCGGACAGGTATTAGCTCCTACGAGCAGTACTTC.

The chain recombines TRBV28 with TRBJ1-1; D is unresolved. This CDR3 comprises 15 residues. Trimming stripped 2 bases from V and 4 bases from J, with 14 bases between. Germline CDR1 MDHEN, CDR2 SYDVKM. The CDR3 nucleotides are TGTGCCAGCAGTTTAGGAGGCCCGGCCAGCACTGAAGCTTTCTTT. Its protein is CASSLGGPASTEAFF.